This is a list of T cell receptor beta chains from one sample in a study of blood T cell repertoires in COVID-19. Method: immunoSEQ multiplex PCR; TCRdb's copy keeps in-frame clones and lacks some. The sample carries 85,000 to 95,000 clones, less than 80% recorded once. The sample taken for sequencing was peripheral blood. These receptor sequences come from a woman aged 80 or older with acute or convalescent COVID-19. Both conserved end residues are part of each CDR3. D genes are given only for firm matches. Clone size appears in some rows only: once, few, many, or a class for an expanded clone.

j_call | v_call | clone_size | d_call | cdr3_nt | cdr3_aa
TRBJ1-2 | TRBV6-2/TRBV6-3 | few | . | TGTGCCAGCAGTTACTATGGGTCGGGCTATGGCTACACCTTC | CASSYYGSGYGYTF
TRBJ1-1 | TRBV28 | . | . | TGTGCCAGCAGTTTAGGGAACAGGCTCGAAGCTTTCTTT | CASSLGNRLEAFF
TRBJ2-7 | TRBV5-1 | few | . | TGCGCCAGCAGCGGGCCCCGACAGTCGTCCGGCGAGCAGTACTTC | CASSGPRQSSGEQYF
TRBJ2-1 | TRBV19 | . | . | TGTGCCAGTAGTATGAGTGTTAATCGTAATGAGCAGTTCTTC | CASSMSVNRNEQFF
TRBJ1-3 | TRBV19 | . | . | TGTGCCAGTAGTCCTCCGACTCAGGGAAACACCATATATTTT | CASSPPTQGNTIYF
TRBJ1-4 | TRBV5-1 | . | . | TGCGCCAGCAGCTTGGAACAGAAAGAAAAACTGTTTTTT | CASSLEQKEKLFF
TRBJ1-1 | TRBV6-2/TRBV6-3 | . | TRBD1 | TGTGCCAGCAGTTCAAACAGGGGGAACACTGAAGCTTTCTTT | CASSSNRGNTEAFF
TRBJ1-2 | TRBV27 | . | . | TGTGCCAGCAGTTTAGTGCAGGGGCGGGCTAACTATGGCTACACCTTC | CASSLVQGRANYGYTF
TRBJ1-2 | TRBV5-1 | . | . | TGCGCCAGCAGCTTGGTGGAGGTTACGGACCTCTATGGCTACACCTTC | CASSLVEVTDLYGYTF
TRBJ2-1 | TRBV7-9 | . | . | TGTGCCAGCACCCCGATGGGGGGGGGCGGCAATGAGCAGTTCTTC | CASTPMGGGGNEQFF
TRBJ1-5 | TRBV19 | . | . | TGTGCCAGTAGTTGGACGACAGGCCGCTATAGCAATCAGCCCCAGCATTTT | CASSWTTGRYSNQPQHF
TRBJ2-5 | TRBV10-3 | . | TRBD2 | TGTGCCATCGGGCTAGCGGAAGAGACCCAGTACTTC | CAIGLAEETQYF
TRBJ2-7 | TRBV3-1/TRBV3-2 | . | TRBD2 | TGTGCCAGCAGTTTAGAGGCGGGGGGGCCCGGCGAGCAGTACTTC | CASSLEAGGPGEQYF
TRBJ1-1 | TRBV6-5 | . | TRBD1 | TGTGCCAGCAGTTACTCGAAGGACAGGGCCCTTACAGGAGCTTTCTTT | CASSYSKDRALTGAFF
TRBJ2-5 | TRBV6-2/TRBV6-3 | few | TRBD2 | TGTGCCAGCAGCCTCAGGGCTAGCGGGGGAGGGGAGACCCAGTACTTC | CASSLRASGGGETQYF
TRBJ1-4 | TRBV3-1/TRBV3-2 | . | TRBD1 | TGTGCCAGCAGCCTCCAGGGGGCGAATGAAAAACTGTTTTTT | CASSLQGANEKLFF
TRBJ1-2 | TRBV7-5 | . | . | TGTGCCAGAAGAATAGGGGGACAGGGGGCGCCCCATCGGGGCTACACCTTC | CARRIGGQGAPHRGYTF
TRBJ2-3 | TRBV7-2 | . | TRBD2 | TGTGCCAGCAGCTTAGCGCTGTACGCGGGGGTCGCAGATACGCAGTATTTT | CASSLALYAGVADTQYF
TRBJ1-5 | TRBV3-1/TRBV3-2 | few | TRBD1 | TGTGCCAGCAGCGGGACAGGGGATCAGCCCCAGCATTTT | CASSGTGDQPQHF
TRBJ1-4 | TRBV5-1 | . | . | TGCGCCAGCAGCACAGGGACCAGTAATGAAAAACTGTTTTTT | CASSTGTSNEKLFF
TRBJ1-1 | TRBV6-5 | . | . | TGTGCCAGCAGTTACCCACCGGGGGGCGAAGCTTTCTTT | CASSYPPGGEAFF
TRBJ1-5 | TRBV7-2 | . | . | TGTGCCAGCAGCTTAGGACTGAATTATCAGCCCCAGCATTTT | CASSLGLNYQPQHF
TRBJ1-2 | TRBV18 | . | TRBD1 | TGTGCCAGCTCAATTAGGGGGCTACTCGGTGGCTACACCTTC | CASSIRGLLGGYTF
TRBJ2-1 | TRBV12-3/TRBV12-4 | . | . | TGTGCCAGCAGAGCCGAGGACAATGAGCAGTTCTTC | CASRAEDNEQFF
TRBJ2-1 | TRBV6-5 | . | TRBD2 | TGTGCCAGCAGTCCCTCTAGCGGGGGAAGGGATGAGCAGTTCTTC | CASSPSSGGRDEQFF
TRBJ2-1 | TRBV6-6 | . | TRBD1 | TGTGCCAGCAGCCCTGGGACAGGGTACAATGAGCAGTTCTTC | CASSPGTGYNEQFF
TRBJ1-2 | TRBV30 | . | . | TGTGCCTGGAATGTCCCGACAGGTGGGGGAATTGGGTATGGCTACACCTTC | CAWNVPTGGGIGYGYTF
TRBJ1-1 | TRBV28 | . | . | TGTGCCAGCAGTCCCAGCACTGAAGCTTTCTTT | CASSPSTEAFF
TRBJ1-5 | TRBV7-8 | . | TRBD1 | TGTGCCAGCAGCTTTTCACAGGGGCATCAGCCCCAGCATTTT | CASSFSQGHQPQHF
TRBJ1-5 | TRBV10-3 | . | TRBD1 | TGTGCCATCAGTGAGCCGGGACAGGGCCCCGATCAGCCCCAGCATTTT | CAISEPGQGPDQPQHF
TRBJ2-1 | TRBV30 | . | TRBD1 | TGTGCCTGGAGCTACCCTGGGGACAGGGTTGGCAATGAGCAGTTCTTC | CAWSYPGDRVGNEQFF
TRBJ2-1 | TRBV7-3 | . | . | TGTGCCAGCAGCTTATCTGGGAGCTCCTACAATGAGCAGTTCTTC | CASSLSGSSYNEQFF
TRBJ1-1 | TRBV19 | . | . | TGTGCCAGTAGTATCCAGGCAGGTTACAGTGAAGCTTTCTTT | CASSIQAGYSEAFF
TRBJ2-5 | TRBV5-1 | once | TRBD2 | TGCGCCAGCAGCTTAGCTCCACAGCGGGGGGCCGGGGGCCAAGAGACCCAGTACTTC | CASSLAPQRGAGGQETQYF
TRBJ1-4 | TRBV5-1 | . | . | TGCGCCAGCAGCTTGGCAGGACAGCCGCCTAATGAAAAACTGTTTTTT | CASSLAGQPPNEKLFF
TRBJ1-1 | TRBV19 | many | . | TGTGCCAGTAGTCTGACAGGACTGAACACTGAAGCTTTCTTT | CASSLTGLNTEAFF
TRBJ1-1 | TRBV7-3 | . | TRBD1 | TGTGCCAGCAGCTCCCAGACAGGGGGTCAAGCTTTCTTT | CASSSQTGGQAFF
TRBJ1-1 | TRBV9 | . | . | TGTGCCAGCAGCTGGAGCCGTGACACTGAAGCTTTCTTT | CASSWSRDTEAFF
TRBJ1-6 | TRBV7-2 | . | . | TGTGCCAGCAGCTTCAGTGGGAGCTCCTATAATTCACCCCTCCACTTT | CASSFSGSSYNSPLHF
TRBJ1-4 | TRBV6-5 | . | TRBD1 | TGTGCCAGCAGCTTTTACAGGGGGCTGTTTTTT | CASSFYRGLFF
TRBJ1-1 | TRBV18 | . | TRBD1 | TGTGCCAGCTCCCCATTGACAGGGACAAGGACTGAAGCTTTCTTT | CASSPLTGTRTEAFF
TRBJ2-7 | TRBV5-1 | . | TRBD1 | TGCGCCAGCAGCCCGGGTACAGGGGGAGGCTACGAGCAGTACTTC | CASSPGTGGGYEQYF
TRBJ2-7 | TRBV23-1 | . | . | TGCGCCAGCAGTCAAGGGGACTCCCGTTACTCCTACGAGCAGTACTTC | CASSQGDSRYSYEQYF
TRBJ2-5 | TRBV7-8 | . | . | TGTGCCAGCAGCCGGTCGGAGGTAGAGACCCAGTACTTC | CASSRSEVETQYF
TRBJ1-2 | TRBV28 | . | TRBD1 | TGTGCCAGCTTGACAGGGGGCTGGTATGGCTACACCTTC | CASLTGGWYGYTF
TRBJ1-6 | TRBV6-4 | few | . | TGTGCCAGCTTACACACCCAGACTTTCGGGTATAATTCACCCCTCCACTTT | CASLHTQTFGYNSPLHF
TRBJ2-3 | TRBV9 | . | . | TGTGCCAGCAGCGCCGGACTACTTAGGGCAGATACGCAGTATTTT | CASSAGLLRADTQYF
TRBJ1-1 | TRBV7-9 | . | TRBD1 | TGTGCCAGCAGCGGACAGGGGACTGAAGCTTTCTTT | CASSGQGTEAFF
TRBJ2-1 | TRBV2 | . | . | TGTGCCAGCAGTGGGGGTCAGGGGAAAAGGTACAATGAGCAGTTCTTC | CASSGGQGKRYNEQFF